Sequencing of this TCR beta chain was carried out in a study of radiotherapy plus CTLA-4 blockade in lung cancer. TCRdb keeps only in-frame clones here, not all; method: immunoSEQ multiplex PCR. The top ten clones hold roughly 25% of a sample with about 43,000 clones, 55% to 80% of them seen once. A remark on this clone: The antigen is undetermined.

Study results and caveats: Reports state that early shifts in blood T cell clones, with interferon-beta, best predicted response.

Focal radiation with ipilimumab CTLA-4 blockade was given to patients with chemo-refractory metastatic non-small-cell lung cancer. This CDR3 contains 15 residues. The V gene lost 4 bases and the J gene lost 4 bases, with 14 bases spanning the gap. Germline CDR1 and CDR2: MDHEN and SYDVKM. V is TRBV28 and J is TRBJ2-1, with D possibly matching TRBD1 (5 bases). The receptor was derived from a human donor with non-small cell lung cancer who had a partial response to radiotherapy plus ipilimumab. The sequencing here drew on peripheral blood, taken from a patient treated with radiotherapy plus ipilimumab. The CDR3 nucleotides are TGTGCCAGCAGTTCCACAGGTAACGGTTACAATGAGCAGTTCTTC. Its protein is CASSSTGNGYNEQFF.